Following are 31 T cell receptor beta chains from one sample sequenced in a study of cytomegalovirus exposure and HLA in healthy donors. Use of 60 Vbeta and 13 Jbeta primers characterized the PCR. The assay was immunoSEQ multiplex PCR, and TCRdb's table has in-frame clones only and misses some. In the table there are 100,000 to 150,000 clones, under 10% of which are singletons. The sample consisted of PBMCs. Receptors originate from a woman in her 40s in good health and CMV-seropositive.

The gene calls are TRBV5-1 and TRBJ1-5, with D possibly matching TRBD1 (6 bases). The CDR3 is made up of 14 amino acids. Per the germline V gene, CDR1 is SGHRS and CDR2 is YFSETQ. The ends were cut back, 7 bases at V and 0 bases at J, with 11 bases in the middle. CDR3 in amino acids: CASRDNYSNQPQHF. The CDR3 DNA is TGCGCCAGCCGGGACAATTATAGCAATCAGCCCCAGCATTTT.

The CDR3 spells CASSPSESAYEQYF. CDR3 nucleotides: TGTGCCAGCAGCCCCTCAGAATCCGCCTACGAGCAGTACTTC. V gene TRBV9 combines with J gene TRBJ2-7; unclear D gene. CDR1 and CDR2 from the germline V gene are SGDLS and YYNGEE. CDR3 size: 14 residues. The V gene lost 4 bases and the J gene lost 2 bases, with 13 bases spanning the gap.

This clone was counted a few times. The CDR3 reads CASLQGRNTEAFF. CDR3 bases: TGTGCCAGTTTACAGGGGAGGAACACTGAAGCTTTCTTT. This chain links TRBV11-3 with TRBJ1-1; 7 bases match TRBD1. The CDR3 extends over 13 amino acids. The J segment lost 1 base and the V segment lost 9 bases, leaving 5 bases of the junction unmatched. In germline, CDR1 is SGHNT, CDR2 YENEEA.

This clone was counted between two and nine times. This chain links TRBV5-1 with TRBJ1-6; 7 nucleotides match TRBD1. This CDR3 has 13 amino acids. CDR1 is SGHRS and CDR2 is YFSETQ in the germline V gene. The ends lost 4 bases at V and 7 bases at J; junction bases unmatched: 2. The CDR3 DNA follows: TGCGCCAGCAGCGCGGGACAGAATTCACCCCTCCACTTT. It is translated as CASSAGQNSPLHF.

This chain joins TRBV4-1 and TRBJ1-3; 10 bases are shared with TRBD1. Trimming at V came to 8 bases and at J to 1 base, leaving 2 bases not matched to a gene. Germline CDR1 MGHRA, CDR2 YSYEKL. This CDR3 contains 14 residues. CDR3 DNA: TGCGCCAGCCGGGACAGGGGATCTGGAAACACCATATATTTT. Protein: CASRDRGSGNTIYF.

This chain links TRBV6-5 with TRBJ1-1; TRBD1 agrees at 8 bases. Germline CDR1 and CDR2: MNHEY and SVGAGI. This CDR3 region has 14 residues. J lost 4 bases, V lost 6 bases, and 7 bases had no gene match. CDR3 loop: CASRADRVITEAFF. CDR3 in DNA: TGTGCCAGCAGGGCGGACAGGGTGATCACTGAAGCTTTCTTT.

This clone was found a few times. The J gene is TRBJ2-3, the V gene TRBV10-3; 7 nucleotides match TRBD1. With V trimmed by 0 bases and J by 4 bases, 4 bases remained unmatched. This CDR3 contains 15 residues. Germline V gene lookup returns CDR1 ENHRY and CDR2 SYGVKD. CDR3 protein: CAISESRGQADTQYF. CDR3 bases: TGTGCCATCAGTGAGTCAAGGGGGCAGGCAGATACGCAGTATTTT.

This chain uses TRBV6-5 with TRBJ2-2; D is undetermined. The germline gives CDR1 MNHEY, CDR2 SVGAGI. The CDR3 length is 13 residues. Trimming pared 4 bases from V and 6 bases from J, leaving 9 bases between. The CDR3 here is CASSLPGAGELFF. The CDR3, as DNA: TGTGCCAGCAGTTTACCGGGTGCCGGGGAGCTGTTTTTT.

This clone was detected a few times. The V and J genes are TRBV12-5 and TRBJ1-3; 8 nucleotides agree with TRBD1. J was trimmed by 0 bases and V by 6 bases; bases with no gene match: 4. This CDR3 spans 15 amino acids. Per germline, CDR1 LGHNT and CDR2 FRNRAP. In nucleotides, the CDR3 is TGTGCTAGTGGAAAAACAGGGGGCTCTGGAAACACCATATATTTT. As protein: CASGKTGGSGNTIYF.

This rearrangement joins TRBV7-3 to TRBJ2-1, with D maybe TRBD2 (7 bases). CDR3 length equals 17 residues. The germline V gene encodes CDR1 SGHTA and CDR2 FQGTGA. V lost 5 bases and J 9 bases, leaving 26 bases between the germline ends. CDR3 residues: CASSPNPGGWGRIEQFF. In DNA, the CDR3 is TGTGCCAGCAGCCCTAACCCGGGGGGCTGGGGGCGTATTGAGCAGTTCTTC.

This rearrangement joins TRBV19 to TRBJ1-2; D might be TRBD1 (6 bases). The CDR3 has 15 amino acids. Germline V lookup: CDR1 LNHDA, CDR2 SQIVND (reference sequence). V dropped 7 bases and J dropped 5 bases, with 20 bases sitting between them. The CDR3 region is CASTPDSSLFYGYTF. CDR3 DNA sequence: TGTGCCAGTACCCCGGACAGCTCCCTCTTTTATGGCTACACCTTC.

This clone was observed a handful of times. This chain joins TRBV19 and TRBJ2-2; possibly TRBD1 for D (6 bases). CDR1 LNHDA and CDR2 SQIVND come from the germline V gene (reference sequence). The CDR3 contains 14 residues. Trimming shortened V by 4 bases and J by 3 bases, and 9 bases separated the two germline ends. Here the CDR3 reads CASSTTGYTGELFF. The CDR3 coding sequence is TGTGCCAGTAGTACTACAGGGTACACCGGGGAGCTGTTTTTT.

This clone was recorded a few times. This chain uses TRBV27 with TRBJ1-6, with 7 positions matching TRBD1. The CDR3 runs 13 residues. J lost 9 bases, V lost 3 bases, and 2 bases had no gene match. Germline assignment: CDR1 MNHEY and CDR2 SMNVEV (reference sequence). DNA of the CDR3: TGTGCCAGCAGTTTCCAGGGGGGTTCACCCCTCCACTTT. This encodes CASSFQGGSPLHF.

The gene calls are TRBV6-5 and TRBJ1-6; 9 nucleotides match TRBD1. The germline gives CDR1 MNHEY, CDR2 SVGAGI. V gave up 8 bases and J gave up 7 bases; unmatched junction bases: 3. The CDR3 is 13 amino acids. DNA for the CDR3: TGTGCCAGCGGGGACAGGGAGAATTCACCCCTCCACTTT. The encoded protein is CASGDRENSPLHF.

In this sample, this clone turned up a few times. The chain has TRBV5-5 and TRBJ2-5; 7 nucleotides align to TRBD1. V lost 4 bases to trimming and J lost 4 bases; unmatched junction nucleotides: 10. Germline V lookup: CDR1 SGHKS, CDR2 YYEKEE (reference sequence). There are 15 residues in the CDR3. The CDR3 DNA follows: TGTGCCAGCAGCGGGACGACAGGGAGCGGAGAGACCCAGTACTTC. Protein: CASSGTTGSGETQYF. Full variable domain (missing parts from reference TRBV5-5 and TRBJ2-5): DAGVTQSPTHLIKTRGQQVTLRCSPISGHKSVSWYQQVLGQGPQFIFQYYEKEERGRGNFPDRFSARQFPNYSSELNVNALLLGDSALYLCASSGTTGSGETQYFGPGTRLLVL.

This clone has a handful of counts. The rearrangement joins TRBV5-1 to TRBJ2-1, with 9 positions matching TRBD2. From germline, CDR1 is SGHRS and CDR2 YFSETQ. The CDR3 is made up of 15 amino acids. After removal of 3 bases from V and 8 bases from J, the junction contained 9 bases not matched to a gene. CDR3: CASSSMRGGRYEQFF. In DNA, the CDR3 is TGCGCCAGCAGCTCTATGCGGGGGGGCCGATATGAGCAGTTCTTC.

This chain joins TRBV9 and TRBJ2-7; D remains ambiguous. CDR3 length: 15 residues. V dropped 0 bases and J dropped 2 bases, with 12 bases sitting between them. Germline CDR1 and CDR2: SGDLS and YYNGEE. CDR3: CASSVAGSGAYEQYF. CDR3 DNA sequence: TGTGCCAGCAGCGTAGCGGGTAGTGGCGCCTACGAGCAGTACTTC.

This clone was found a few times. V is TRBV5-1 and J is TRBJ1-4; 9 nucleotides align to TRBD1. The ends lost 5 bases at V and 2 bases at J; junction bases unmatched: 4. Germline V lookup: CDR1 SGHRS, CDR2 YFSETQ. The CDR3 has 15 residues. DNA of the CDR3: TGCGCCAGCAGGGGACAGGGTTCGACTAATGAAAAACTGTTTTTT. Protein product: CASRGQGSTNEKLFF.

Of note for this clone: This same CDR3 is encoded by further DNA sequences in the sample. This chain's CDR3 is CASSLVAGNTEAFF. CDR3 in DNA: TGTGCCAGCAGCTTAGTTGCAGGGAACACTGAAGCTTTCTTT. This chain links TRBV7-2 with TRBJ1-1; D is unclear. V was clipped by 1 base and J by 1 base, with 7 bases between them. Germline V lookup: CDR1 SGHTA, CDR2 FQGNSA. The CDR3 length is 14 residues.

This clone has more than one count but fewer than ten. The genes are TRBV5-4 and TRBJ2-7; 8 bases align to TRBD1. CDR3 length: 14 residues. V gave up 1 base and J gave up 6 bases; unmatched junction bases: 6. Germline values: CDR1 SGHNT, CDR2 YYREEE (reference sequence). CDR3: CASSLYHTGGEQYF. CDR3 DNA sequence: TGTGCCAGCAGCTTGTACCACACAGGGGGCGAGCAGTACTTC.

The chain has TRBV7-2 and TRBJ2-2; 7 bases match TRBD2. V trimming: 1 base; J trimming: 4 bases; junction bases outside the gene matches: 6. The CDR3 loop spans 16 amino acids. Germline loops: CDR1 SGHTA, CDR2 FQGNSA. The CDR3 DNA reads TGTGCCAGCAGCTTAGATGCGGGGGTGGTCACCGGGGAGCTGTTTTTT. This sequence encodes CASSLDAGVVTGELFF. The full variable domain, in which reference TRBV7-2 and TRBJ2-2 provide the parts outside the CDR3, is GAGVSQSPSNKVTEKGKDVELRCDPISGHTALYWYRQSLGQGLEFLIYFQGNSAPDKSGLPSDRFSAERTGGSVSTLTIQRTQQEDSAVYLCASSLDAGVVTGELFFGEGSRLTVL.

This chain uses TRBV10-3 with TRBJ1-5, with 8 positions matching TRBD1. CDR3 length: 16 amino acids. V lost 1 base to trimming and J lost 4 bases; unmatched junction nucleotides: 6. Germline V CDR1 and CDR2: ENHRY, SYGVKD. CDR3 sequence: CAISEYATGENQPQHF. CDR3 coding DNA: TGTGCCATCAGTGAGTACGCGACAGGGGAGAATCAGCCCCAGCATTTT.

This rearrangement joins TRBV18 to TRBJ1-2, with D possibly being TRBD1 (6 bases). The length of the CDR3 is 18 residues. Germline V CDR1 and CDR2: KGHSH, LQKENI. Between the trimmed V and J ends, which lost 3 bases and 1 base, there was a span of 21 bases. The CDR3 DNA sequence: TGTGCCAGCTCACCTCCCGGGGATCCTAGGGGGATTAACTATGGCTACACCTTC. This codes for CASSPPGDPRGINYGYTF.

A few counts support this clone. The chain couples TRBV4-2 to TRBJ2-7; the D gene is possibly TRBD1 (5 bases). Germline lookup yields CDR1 LGHNA and CDR2 YNFKEQ. The ends were cut back, 1 base at V and 0 bases at J, with 10 bases in the middle. This CDR3 region has 15 residues. The CDR3 DNA follows: TGTGCCAGCAGCCAAGCCTCACAGGTCTCCTACGAGCAGTACTTC. It encodes CASSQASQVSYEQYF.

This clone was observed a handful of times. This rearrangement joins TRBV7-9 to TRBJ2-7; 10 nucleotides match TRBD1. CDR1 SEHNR and CDR2 FQNEAQ come from the germline V gene (reference sequence). This CDR3 has 18 residues. The V gene end was trimmed by 5 bases and the J gene end by 3 bases; junction bases not matched to a gene: 16. The DNA for the CDR3 is TGTGCCAGCAGCCTGGGTCGTAGGGACAGGGGAAATGTCTACGAGCAGTACTTC. Protein product: CASSLGRRDRGNVYEQYF. The full variable domain, its missing parts supplied by reference TRBV7-9 and TRBJ2-7, is DTGVSQNPRHKITKRGQNVTFRCDPISEHNRLYWYRQTLGQGPEFLTYFQNEAQLEKSRLLSDRFSAERPKGSFSTLEIQRTEQGDSAMYLCASSLGRRDRGNVYEQYFGPGTRLTVT.

This chain links TRBV2 with TRBJ1-4, with 8 bases aligning to TRBD1. The junction had 5 bases not matched to a gene; V was cut back by 4 bases and J by 7 bases. Germline loops: CDR1 SNHLY, CDR2 FYNNEI. The CDR3 spans 14 residues. In DNA form, the CDR3 reads TGTGCCAGCAGTGCTGCAGGGGGCGGTGAAAAACTGTTTTTT. Its protein product is CASSAAGGGEKLFF.

The V call is TRBV18, the J call TRBJ2-3; tentative D call: TRBD2 (6 bases). CDR3 length: 15 amino acids. Germline-derived CDR1 and CDR2 are KGHSH and LQKENI. V was shortened by 5 bases and J by 1 base, with 13 bases between the two germline ends. The CDR3 region has the DNA TGTGCCAGCTCAAGGGAGGACGGGGGCACAGATACGCAGTATTTT. Amino acids: CASSREDGGTDTQYF.

The chain combines TRBV7-2 with TRBJ2-2; D gene uncertain. The germline gives CDR1 SGHTA, CDR2 FQGNSA. The CDR3 has 14 amino acids. V lost 2 bases to trimming and J lost 8 bases, with 12 bases between them. For the CDR3, the DNA is TGTGCCAGCAGCTTACCCCAATTGAGAGGGGAGCTGTTTTTT. Protein: CASSLPQLRGELFF.

This chain joins TRBV27 and TRBJ2-7, with D tentatively TRBD2 (6 bases). V was cut by 2 bases and J by 4 bases, with 12 bases left in between. CDR1 and CDR2 from the germline V gene are MNHEY and SMNVEV (reference sequence). This CDR3 region has 14 residues. CDR3 amino acids: CASSLAGLFYEQYF. The CDR3 DNA is TGTGCCAGCAGTTTAGCGGGGCTCTTTTACGAGCAGTACTTC.

This clone has just a few counts. The CDR3 does not end in the conserved phenylalanine or tryptophan, so this is likely a read error. The V and J genes are TRBV7-9 and TRBJ2-2; D call uncertain. Deletions cut 5 bases from V and 9 bases from J, with 19 bases between. The CDR3 has 15 residues. Germline-derived CDR1 and CDR2 are SEHNR and FQNEAQ (reference sequence). As DNA, the CDR3 is TGTGCCAGCAGCAGCCCCTACCCGGGTGGGTGGGAGCTGTTTGTT. Translation: CASSSPYPGGWELFV.

The chain employs TRBV18 and TRBJ1-2, with D perhaps TRBD1 (6 bases). V lost 3 bases and J 3 bases, leaving 14 bases between the germline ends. In germline, CDR1 is KGHSH, CDR2 LQKENI. CDR3 size: 15 residues. CDR3 region: CASSPLAGVDYGYTF. CDR3 DNA sequence: TGTGCCAGCTCACCCTTGGCAGGGGTCGACTATGGCTACACCTTC.